This TCR beta chain was sequenced during a study of T cell responses to AZD1222 COVID-19 vaccine. Study in general: It was second doses at about 4 or about 12 weeks that were pooled.

This clone was recorded at least ten times. Its antigen remains unknown. Study results and limitations: White British ancestry dominated among donors, who included more females, and clonal diversity was possibly underestimated. Following two doses of AZD1222, Spike-specific TCR breadth and depth rose. Repertoires were sampled only after the peak T cell response.

Profiled with immunoSEQ multiplex PCR; TCRdb holds only in-frame clones, not every one. This sample has fewer than 120,000 clones, with about 87% found just once. CDR3 length equals 16 residues. Germline CDR1 and CDR2: MNHNS and SASEGT. V shed 1 base and J shed 4 bases, with 14 bases lying between them. The receptor's source is an adult in good health. This specimen was peripheral blood, taken on day 0 of AZD1222 vaccination. V is TRBV6-1 and J is TRBJ1-5, with a weak D call TRBD1 (5 bases). DNA of the CDR3: TGTGCCAGCAGTGAAGAGAGGGGTTCCGTAAATCAGCCCCAGCATTTT. The encoded protein is CASSEERGSVNQPQHF.